One and the same sample provided the 5 T cell receptor beta chains below, sequenced in a study of T cell repertoires in cytomegalovirus infection. TCRdb ran MiXCR on the reads and lists one entry per CDR3 protein. The data show hundreds of thousands of distinct CDR3 sequences, with 25% to 30% seen just once and roughly 20% held by the top ten. For these receptors, no antigen is known. The sequencing used cultured PBMCs, collected from culture after CMV antigen stimulation. These receptors all stem from a human donor in good health (CMV status not recorded). Some clones in this sample may be carry-over from other donors' samples.

This clonotype was detected a few times. The rearrangement joins TRBV4-2 to TRBJ1-3; 9 bases are shared with TRBD1. Germline CDR1 is LGHNA and CDR2 is YNFKEQ. The CDR3 is made up of 16 amino acids. J was trimmed by 4 bases and V by 0 bases; bases with no gene match: 4. The CDR3 nucleotides read TGTGCCAGCAGCCAAGATAGGGGACAGGGAGGAAACACCATATATTTT. Translating it yields CASSQDRGQGGNTIYF.

In this sample, this clonotype turned up a few times. The gene calls are TRBV28 and TRBJ1-2; TRBD1 agrees at 7 bases. J lost 7 bases, V lost 4 bases, and 9 bases had no gene match. The CDR3 is 14 amino acids. Germline V gives CDR1 MDHEN, CDR2 SYDVKM. The CDR3 spells CASSSGQERGGYTF. The CDR3 nucleotides read TGTGCCAGCAGTTCTGGACAGGAGAGGGGTGGCTACACCTTC.

The chain combines TRBV7-9 with TRBJ1-2, with a possible D match to TRBD1 (5 bases). The CDR3 is made up of 13 amino acids. Germline-derived CDR1 and CDR2 are SEHNR and FQNEAQ (reference sequence). Trimming stripped 1 base from V and 6 bases from J, with 9 bases between. In nucleotides, the CDR3 is TGTGCCAGCAGCTTAGGCAGGGACGATGGCTACACCTTC. Its translation: CASSLGRDDGYTF.

The genes are TRBV4-1 and TRBJ2-1; D is unresolved. The germline CDR1 and CDR2 sequences are MGHRA and YSYEKL. Trimming shortened V by 1 base and J by 6 bases, and 10 bases separated the two germline ends. The CDR3 loop spans 14 amino acids. The CDR3 coding sequence is TGCGCCAGCAGCCAAGGGGGATGGGTCAATGAGCAGTTCTTC. Protein: CASSQGGWVNEQFF.

This sequence joins TRBV6-2 or TRBV6-3 and TRBJ2-7, with 8 nucleotides matching TRBD2. V lost 8 bases, J lost 5 bases, and 14 bases stayed unmatched. Germline V gene sequence: CDR1 MNHEY, CDR2 SVGEGT. The CDR3 runs to 15 residues. The CDR3 sequence: CASRQSGGSAHEQYF. In DNA form, the CDR3 reads TGTGCCAGCCGACAGAGCGGGGGCAGTGCCCACGAGCAGTACTTC.